This T cell receptor beta chain appears in the sequencing data of a study of blood T cell repertoires in COVID-19. Study-wide context: Acute and convalescent COVID-19 specimens originated in the United States, Italy and Spain. T cells, B-cell-depleted T cells, or PBMCs provided the cDNA or gDNA that served as material.

As originally analysed: Nucleated cell counts were estimated from reference gene primer amplification. The data were produced by immunoSEQ multiplex PCR, yet TCRdb's version contains in-frame clones alone and is incomplete. V and J calls plus clone size are reproduced from that table; the DNA served to infer D and trimming. Of about 76,000 clones detected, 70% to 90% appear once; the ten largest clones hold approximately 20%. Germline-derived CDR1 and CDR2 are MNHNS and SASEGT. The CDR3 extends over 16 amino acids. V was pared by 2 bases and J by 3 bases, with 3 bases of the junction left unmatched. The sequenced sample consisted of peripheral blood. The V and J genes are TRBV6-1 and TRBJ1-6; 8 nucleotides match TRBD1. This receptor was taken from an older woman with acute or convalescent COVID-19. CDR3 sequence (DNA): TGTGCCAGCAGTGAACCCGGGACAGGCTATAATTCACCCCTCCACTTT. Protein product: CASSEPGTGYNSPLHF.